This T cell receptor (beta chain) was identified in a study of PD-1 blockade in classical Hodgkin lymphoma. Study background: Intravenous delivery of nivolumab at 3 mg/kg to patients occurred every 2 weeks. Study results and caveats: Exclusion was applied to patients who started nivolumab under 1 year after ASCT. Prior to therapy, complete responders displayed diversity much like that of newly diagnosed patients.

Following autologous stem cell transplantation, relapse occurred in every patient, and exposure to brentuximab vedotin varied. A remark on this clone: The antigen remains undetermined.

TCRdb's table, derived via immunoSEQ multiplex PCR, lists solely in-frame clones and lacks some. The sample contains roughly 61,000 clones, 75% to 95% of which appear only once. The CDR3 is 14 residues long. V was clipped by 3 bases and J by 3 bases; unmatched bases: 4. Germline CDR1 reads SGHTA; CDR2 reads FQGTGA. The input for sequencing was peripheral blood mononuclear cells (PBMCs), taken before the second cycle of nivolumab. The clonotype originates from a human donor with classical Hodgkin lymphoma. The chain has TRBV7-3 and TRBJ2-5; 7 bases match TRBD1. The CDR3: CASSLDDREETQYF. The CDR3 DNA follows: TGTGCCAGCAGCTTGGACGACAGGGAAGAGACCCAGTACTTC.